A single sample is the source of the 9 T cell receptor beta chains below, sequenced in a study of CD8 T cells in Susac syndrome. With random hexamers, 0.5 to 1 ug RNA was reverse transcribed. TCRdb ran MiXCR on the immunoSEQ multiplex PCR reads and lists one entry per CDR3 protein. Altogether about 190,000 distinct CDR3 sequences are present, 85% to 95% being singletons, with the ten largest covering roughly 0.1%. The sample taken for sequencing was CD4+ T cells from PBMCs. The receptors derive from a human donor in good health.

This chain connects TRBV3-1 to TRBJ2-2; the match to TRBD1 covers 8 bases. The CDR3 is made up of 15 amino acids. Germline CDR1 LGHDT, CDR2 YNNKEL (reference sequence). V shed 2 bases and J 7 bases; nucleotides not matched to a gene: 6. CDR3 sequence: CASSQQGALIGELFF. The CDR3 bases are TGTGCCAGCAGCCAACAGGGGGCGCTGATCGGGGAGCTGTTTTTT.

The chain employs TRBV7-2 and TRBJ2-3, with D possibly TRBD1 on 6 matching bases. V was clipped by 4 bases and J by 4 bases, with 6 bases between them. This CDR3 comprises 12 residues. Germline assignment: CDR1 SGHTA and CDR2 FQGNSA. The CDR3 sequence: CASSYRADTQYF. As DNA, the CDR3 is TGTGCCAGCAGCTACAGGGCAGATACGCAGTATTTT.

J is TRBJ2-3 and V is TRBV15, with 11 positions matching TRBD2. The CDR3 is 18 residues long. Germline trimming cut 0 bases from V and 2 bases from J; bases unmatched to any gene: 7. Germline CDR1 and CDR2: LNHNV and YYDKDF (reference sequence). The CDR3 sequence is CATSRDLGLADPTDTQYF. The CDR3, as DNA: TGTGCCACCAGCAGAGATTTGGGACTAGCGGATCCCACAGATACGCAGTATTTT.

The chain uses TRBV29-1 and TRBJ2-4, with unresolved D. Germline V gene data show CDR1 as SQVTM and CDR2 as ANQGSEA. Trimming pared 4 bases from V and 0 bases from J, leaving 7 bases between. This CDR3 has 13 residues. CDR3 DNA: TGCAGCGTTGGAGATATAGCCAAAAACATTCAGTACTTC. It specifies CSVGDIAKNIQYF.

CDR3 residues: CASSIDRIQHF. Written as DNA, the CDR3 is TGTGCCAGTAGTATAGATAGAATCCAGCATTTT. The rearrangement links TRBV19 to TRBJ1-5, with D hard to call. V lost 0 bases and J lost 12, with 6 bases in between. CDR3 length equals 11 residues. Germline V gene data show CDR1 as LNHDA and CDR2 as SQIVND (reference sequence).

This chain uses TRBV29-1 with TRBJ2-3; D gene unclear. Germline assignment: CDR1 SQVTM and CDR2 ANQGSEA. V was shortened by 7 bases and J by 3 bases, with 8 bases between the two germline ends. The CDR3 spans 11 residues. The DNA of the CDR3 is TGCAGCGCAGAGACTACAGATACGCAGTATTTT. Translated: CSAETTDTQYF.

CDR3 coding DNA: TGCGCCAGCAGCCCGGACAACGCCAAAGAGCAGTTCTTC. Translating gives CASSPDNAKEQFF. V gene TRBV5-1 combines with J gene TRBJ2-1; possibly TRBD1 for D (5 bases). V was shortened by 4 bases and J by 10 bases, with 15 bases between the two germline ends. The CDR3 covers 13 residues. Germline V gene sequence: CDR1 SGHRS, CDR2 YFSETQ.

The rearrangement joins TRBV3-1 to TRBJ2-5, with D perhaps TRBD2 (6 bases). Trimming took off 4 bases at V and 1 base at J, with 16 bases between the two ends. The CDR3 has 16 amino acids. Germline CDR1 reads LGHDT; CDR2 reads YNNKEL (reference sequence). The CDR3: CASSPLLRLGQETQYF. In DNA form, the CDR3 reads TGTGCCAGCAGCCCCCTGCTGAGACTAGGCCAAGAGACCCAGTACTTC.

The chain employs TRBV7-9 and TRBJ1-1; D remains unclear. V was trimmed by 4 bases and J by 0 bases, leaving 6 bases between them. The CDR3 consists of 13 residues. CDR1 SEHNR and CDR2 FQNEAQ come from the germline V gene (reference sequence). CDR3 amino acids: CASSWTVNTEAFF. The DNA for the CDR3 is TGTGCCAGCAGCTGGACGGTGAACACTGAAGCTTTCTTT.